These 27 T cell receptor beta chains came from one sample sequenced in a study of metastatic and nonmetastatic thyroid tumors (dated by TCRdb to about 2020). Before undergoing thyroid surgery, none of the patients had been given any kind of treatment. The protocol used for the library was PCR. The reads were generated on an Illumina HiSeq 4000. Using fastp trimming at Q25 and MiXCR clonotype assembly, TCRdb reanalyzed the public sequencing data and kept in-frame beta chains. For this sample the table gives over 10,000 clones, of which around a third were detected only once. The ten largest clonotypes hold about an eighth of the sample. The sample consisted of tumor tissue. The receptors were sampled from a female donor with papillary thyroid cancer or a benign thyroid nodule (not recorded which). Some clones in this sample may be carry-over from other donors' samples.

CDR3 protein: CASSPTGSYNSPLHF. DNA for the CDR3: TGTGCCAGCAGCCCTACTGGCTCCTATAATTCACCCCTCCACTTT. The J gene is TRBJ1-6, the V gene TRBV5-5; D is undetermined. The V end was cut by 4 bases, the J end by 0 bases, with 8 bases between. The CDR3 loop spans 15 amino acids. Germline V gene data show CDR1 as SGHKS and CDR2 as YYEKEE (reference sequence).

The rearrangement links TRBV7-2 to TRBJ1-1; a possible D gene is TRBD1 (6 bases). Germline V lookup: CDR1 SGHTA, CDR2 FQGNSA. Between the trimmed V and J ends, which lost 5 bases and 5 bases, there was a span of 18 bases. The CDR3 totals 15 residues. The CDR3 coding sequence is TGTGCCAGCAGCATACAGGGATTAACGAGGACTGAAGCTTTCTTT. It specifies CASSIQGLTRTEAFF.

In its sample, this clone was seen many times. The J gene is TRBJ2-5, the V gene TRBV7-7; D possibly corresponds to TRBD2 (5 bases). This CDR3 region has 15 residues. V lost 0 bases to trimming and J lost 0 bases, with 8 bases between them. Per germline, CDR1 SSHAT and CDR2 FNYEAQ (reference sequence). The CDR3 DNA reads TGTGCCAGCAGCTTAGCGGCCGGGGACCAAGAGACCCAGTACTTC. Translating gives CASSLAAGDQETQYF. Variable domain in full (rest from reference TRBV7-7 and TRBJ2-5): GAGVSQSPRYKVTKRGQDVTLRCDPISSHATLYWYQQALGQGPEFLTYFNYEAQPDKSGLPSDRFSAERPEGSISTLTIQRTEQRDSAMYRCASSLAAGDQETQYFGPGTRLLVL.

This CDR3 reads CASRLRGSNTDTQYF. CDR3 nucleotide sequence: TGTGCCAGCAGGCTCCGGGGCAGCAACACAGATACGCAGTATTTT. The chain recombines TRBV6-1 with TRBJ2-3; either TRBD1 or TRBD2 may supply D (5 bases each). V lost 6 bases and J lost 2, with 15 bases in between. The CDR3 sequence is 15 residues long. CDR1 and CDR2 (germline): MNHNS, SASEGT.

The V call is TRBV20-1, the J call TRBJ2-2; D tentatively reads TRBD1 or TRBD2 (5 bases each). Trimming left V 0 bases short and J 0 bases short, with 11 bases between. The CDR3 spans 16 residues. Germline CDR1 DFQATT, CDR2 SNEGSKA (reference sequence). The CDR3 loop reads CSARDLGRPNTGELFF. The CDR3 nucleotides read TGCAGTGCTAGAGATCTGGGACGACCGAACACCGGGGAGCTGTTTTTT.

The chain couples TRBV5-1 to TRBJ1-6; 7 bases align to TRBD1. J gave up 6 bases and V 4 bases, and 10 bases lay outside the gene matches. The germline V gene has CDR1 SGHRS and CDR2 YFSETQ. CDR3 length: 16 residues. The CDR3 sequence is CASSHIQGQVNSPLHF. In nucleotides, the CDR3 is TGCGCCAGCAGCCACATACAAGGACAGGTTAATTCACCCCTCCACTTT.

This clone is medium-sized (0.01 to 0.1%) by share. The CDR3: CASSPPGIDSPLHF. Written as DNA, the CDR3 is TGTGCCAGCAGCCCCCCAGGGATTGATTCACCCCTCCACTTT. This sequence joins TRBV3-1 and TRBJ1-6; maybe TRBD1 (5 bases). The CDR3 sequence is 14 residues long. Germline V gene lookup returns CDR1 LGHDT and CDR2 YNNKEL (reference sequence). V was pared by 4 bases and J by 8 bases, with 12 bases between.

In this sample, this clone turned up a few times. CDR3: CASSRLGRSLGAQYF. CDR3 bases: TGTGCCAGCAGCCGGTTGGGCAGGTCTCTTGGTGCCCAGTACTTC. The V gene is TRBV12-3 or TRBV12-4, the J gene TRBJ2-5; D is unclear. The V end lost 6 bases, the J end lost 9 bases, and 23 bases lay between the germline ends. This CDR3 has 15 amino acids.

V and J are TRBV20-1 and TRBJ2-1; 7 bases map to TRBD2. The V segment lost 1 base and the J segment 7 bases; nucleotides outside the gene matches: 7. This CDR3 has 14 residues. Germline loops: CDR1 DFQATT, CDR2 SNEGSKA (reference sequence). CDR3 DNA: TGCAGTGCTAGAGGGGTGGGAGGGTTGAATGAGCAGTTCTTC. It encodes CSARGVGGLNEQFF.

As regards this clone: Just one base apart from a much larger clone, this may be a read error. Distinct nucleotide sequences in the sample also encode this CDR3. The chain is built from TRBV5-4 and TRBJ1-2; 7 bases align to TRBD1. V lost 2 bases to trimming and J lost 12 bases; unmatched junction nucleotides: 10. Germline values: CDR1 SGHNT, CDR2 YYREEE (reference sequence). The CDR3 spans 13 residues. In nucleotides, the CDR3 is TGTGCCAGCAGCTTATTGAGACAGGGCGTCGACACCTTC. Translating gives CASSLLRQGVDTF.

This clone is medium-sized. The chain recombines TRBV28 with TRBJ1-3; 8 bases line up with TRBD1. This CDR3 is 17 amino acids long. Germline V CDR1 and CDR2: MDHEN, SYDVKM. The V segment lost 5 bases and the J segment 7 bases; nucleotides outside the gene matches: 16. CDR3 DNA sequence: TGTGCCAGCAGTCCACGCGGCGCAGGGGGCTTCGGGAACACCATATATTTT. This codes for CASSPRGAGGFGNTIYF.

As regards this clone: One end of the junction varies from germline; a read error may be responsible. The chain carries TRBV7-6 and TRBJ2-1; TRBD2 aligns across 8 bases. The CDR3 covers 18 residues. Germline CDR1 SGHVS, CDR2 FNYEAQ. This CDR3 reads CASSLGIPVAGPNNEQFF. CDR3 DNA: TGTGCTAGCAGCTTAGGTATCCCGGTAGCGGGGCCTAACAATGAGCAGTTCTTC.

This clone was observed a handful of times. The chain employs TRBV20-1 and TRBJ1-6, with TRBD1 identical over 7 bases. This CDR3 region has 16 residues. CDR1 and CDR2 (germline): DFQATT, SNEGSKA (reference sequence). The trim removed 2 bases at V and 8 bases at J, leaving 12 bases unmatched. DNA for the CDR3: TGCAGTGCTAGAAACTCGGGGACAGCTCCAGATTCACCCCTCCACTTT. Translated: CSARNSGTAPDSPLHF.

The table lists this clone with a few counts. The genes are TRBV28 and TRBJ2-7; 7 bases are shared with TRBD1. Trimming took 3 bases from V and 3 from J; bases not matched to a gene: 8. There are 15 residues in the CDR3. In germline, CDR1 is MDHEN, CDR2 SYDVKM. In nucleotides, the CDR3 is TGTGCCAGCAGTTTTCAAACTAGGGGGCACTACGAGCAGTACTTC. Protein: CASSFQTRGHYEQYF.

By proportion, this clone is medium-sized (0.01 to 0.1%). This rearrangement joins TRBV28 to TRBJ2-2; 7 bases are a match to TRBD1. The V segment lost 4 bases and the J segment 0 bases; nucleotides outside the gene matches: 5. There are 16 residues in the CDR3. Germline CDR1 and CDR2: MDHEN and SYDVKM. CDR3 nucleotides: TGTGCCAGCAGTTCCTACAGGGGCACGAACACCGGGGAGCTGTTTTTT. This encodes CASSSYRGTNTGELFF.

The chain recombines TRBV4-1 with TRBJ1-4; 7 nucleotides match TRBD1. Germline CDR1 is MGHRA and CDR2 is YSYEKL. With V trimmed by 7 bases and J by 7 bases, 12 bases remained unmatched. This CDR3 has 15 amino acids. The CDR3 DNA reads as TGCGCCAGCACTCGAAAAACAGGGGCGTTTGAAAAACTGTTTTTT. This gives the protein CASTRKTGAFEKLFF.

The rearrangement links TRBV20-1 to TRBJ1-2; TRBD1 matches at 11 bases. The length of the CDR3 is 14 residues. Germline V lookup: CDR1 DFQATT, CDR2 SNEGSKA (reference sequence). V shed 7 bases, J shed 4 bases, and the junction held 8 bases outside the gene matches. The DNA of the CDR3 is TGCAGTGTCGCGGACAGGGGGCGTATCTATGGCTACACCTTC. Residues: CSVADRGRIYGYTF.

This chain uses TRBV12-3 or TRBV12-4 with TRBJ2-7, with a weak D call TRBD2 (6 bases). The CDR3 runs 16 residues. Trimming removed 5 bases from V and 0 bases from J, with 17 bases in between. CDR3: CASSPELALFSYEQYF. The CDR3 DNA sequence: TGTGCCAGCAGTCCCGAACTAGCCCTGTTCTCCTACGAGCAGTACTTC.

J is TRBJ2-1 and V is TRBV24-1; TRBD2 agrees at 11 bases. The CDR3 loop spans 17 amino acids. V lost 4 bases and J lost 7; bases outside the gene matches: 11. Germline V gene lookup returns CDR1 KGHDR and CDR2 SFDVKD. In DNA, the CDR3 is TGTGCCACCAGTGAATCCCCACTAGCGGGAGTTAGGAATGAGCAGTTCTTC. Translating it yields CATSESPLAGVRNEQFF.

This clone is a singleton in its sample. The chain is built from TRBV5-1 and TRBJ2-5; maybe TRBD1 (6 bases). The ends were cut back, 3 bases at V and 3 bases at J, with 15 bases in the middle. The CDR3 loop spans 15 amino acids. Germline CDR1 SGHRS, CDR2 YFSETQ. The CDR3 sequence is CASSCCRGSEETQYF. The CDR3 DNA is TGCGCCAGCAGCTGTTGCAGGGGAAGTGAAGAGACCCAGTACTTC. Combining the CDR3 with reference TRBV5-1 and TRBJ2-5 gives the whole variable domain KAGVTQTPRYLIKTRGQQVTLSCSPISGHRSVSWYQQTPGQGLQFLFEYFSETQRNKGNFPGRFSGRQFSNSRSEMNVSTLELGDSALYLCASSCCRGSEETQYFGPGTRLLVL.

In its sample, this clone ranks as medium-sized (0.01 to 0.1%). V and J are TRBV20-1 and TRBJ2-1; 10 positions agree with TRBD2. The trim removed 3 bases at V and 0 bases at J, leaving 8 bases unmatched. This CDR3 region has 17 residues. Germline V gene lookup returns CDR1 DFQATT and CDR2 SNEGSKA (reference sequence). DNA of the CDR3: TGCAGTGCTAGCAACCCTAGCGGGAGAAGCTCCTACAATGAGCAGTTCTTC. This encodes CSASNPSGRSSYNEQFF.

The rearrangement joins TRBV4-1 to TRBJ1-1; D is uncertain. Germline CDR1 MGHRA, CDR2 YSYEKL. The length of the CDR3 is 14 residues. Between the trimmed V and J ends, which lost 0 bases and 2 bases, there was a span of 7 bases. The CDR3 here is CASSQDAGNTEAFF. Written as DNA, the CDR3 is TGCGCCAGCAGCCAAGATGCAGGAAACACTGAAGCTTTCTTT.

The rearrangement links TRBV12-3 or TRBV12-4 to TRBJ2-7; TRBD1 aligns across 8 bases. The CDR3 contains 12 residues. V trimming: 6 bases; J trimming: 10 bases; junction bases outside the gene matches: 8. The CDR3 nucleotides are TGTGCCAGCAGCCTACAGGGGGTTGATCAGTACTTC. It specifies CASSLQGVDQYF.

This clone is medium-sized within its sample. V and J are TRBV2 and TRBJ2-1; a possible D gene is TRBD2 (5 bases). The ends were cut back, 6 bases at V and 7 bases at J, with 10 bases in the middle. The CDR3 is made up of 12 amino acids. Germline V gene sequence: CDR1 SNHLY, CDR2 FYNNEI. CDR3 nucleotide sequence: TGTGCCAGCAGACGGACTCAGAATGAGCAGTTCTTC. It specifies CASRRTQNEQFF. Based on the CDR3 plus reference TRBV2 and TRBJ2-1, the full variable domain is EPEVTQTPSHQVTQMGQEVILRCVPISNHLYFYWYRQILGQKVEFLVSFYNNEISEKSEIFDDQFSVERPDGSNFTLKIRSTKLEDSAMYFCASRRTQNEQFFGPGTRLTVL.

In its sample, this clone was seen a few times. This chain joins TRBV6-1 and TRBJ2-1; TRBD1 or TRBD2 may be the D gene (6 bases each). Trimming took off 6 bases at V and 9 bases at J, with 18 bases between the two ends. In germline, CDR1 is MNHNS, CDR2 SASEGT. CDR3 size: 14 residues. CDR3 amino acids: CASSPRGRPLEQFF. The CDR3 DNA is TGTGCCAGCAGCCCGAGGGGGAGGCCACTTGAGCAGTTCTTC.

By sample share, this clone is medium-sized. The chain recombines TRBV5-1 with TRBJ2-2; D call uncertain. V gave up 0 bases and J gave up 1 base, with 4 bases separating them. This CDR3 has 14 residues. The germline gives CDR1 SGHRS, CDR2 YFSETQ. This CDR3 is CASSLAQNTGELFF. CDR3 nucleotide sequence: TGCGCCAGCAGCTTGGCCCAGAACACCGGGGAGCTGTTTTTT.

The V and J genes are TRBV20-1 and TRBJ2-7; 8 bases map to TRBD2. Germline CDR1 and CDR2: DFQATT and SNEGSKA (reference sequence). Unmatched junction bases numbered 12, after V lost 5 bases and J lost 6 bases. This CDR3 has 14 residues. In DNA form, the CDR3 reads TGCAGTGCTCGGAGTTTTAGCGGGACCTTCGAGCAGTACTTC. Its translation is CSARSFSGTFEQYF.